Below are 19 T cell receptor beta chains sequenced from a single sample in a study of blood T cell repertoires in COVID-19. Only in-frame clones appear in the TCRdb table, and some are missing; sequencing was by immunoSEQ multiplex PCR. The table includes around 300,000 clones, 85% detected once. The source material was peripheral blood. These receptors were obtained from a woman aged 50 to 60 with active or convalescent COVID-19.

This chain connects TRBV24-1 to TRBJ2-5; 7 bases map to TRBD1. Germline CDR1 and CDR2: KGHDR and SFDVKD. This CDR3 region has 15 residues. Trimming took 4 bases from V and 1 from J; bases not matched to a gene: 5. The CDR3 region is CATSDPRDSQETQYF. The CDR3 DNA is TGTGCCACCAGTGACCCCCGGGACAGCCAAGAGACCCAGTACTTC.

Details on this clone: This same CDR3 is encoded by further DNA sequences in the sample. This chain uses TRBV7-9 with TRBJ1-4; D is ambiguous. V lost 3 bases and J lost 4, with 12 bases in between. The CDR3 is 15 residues long. CDR1 is SEHNR, CDR2 FQNEAQ, per germline (reference sequence). The CDR3 spells CASSFDRGRNEKLFF. In DNA form, the CDR3 reads TGTGCCAGCAGCTTCGATCGAGGCCGTAATGAAAAACTGTTTTTT. Full variable domain (missing parts from reference TRBV7-9 and TRBJ1-4): DTGVSQNPRHKITKRGQNVTFRCDPISEHNRLYWYRQTLGQGPEFLTYFQNEAQLEKSRLLSDRFSAERPKGSFSTLEIQRTEQGDSAMYLCASSFDRGRNEKLFFGSGTQLSVL.

J is TRBJ2-7 and V is TRBV9; 8 bases are a match to TRBD2. In germline, CDR1 is SGDLS, CDR2 YYNGEE. Trimming took 3 bases from V and 2 from J; bases not matched to a gene: 13. There are 17 residues in the CDR3. In DNA, the CDR3 is TGTGCCAGCAGCGCCGGGGGGGCTAGCGGGTTCCCCTACGAGCAGTACTTC. Amino acids: CASSAGGASGFPYEQYF.

The V call is TRBV7-2, the J call TRBJ1-3; D is possibly TRBD1 (6 bases). The V and J ends lost 2 bases and 2 bases respectively, with 22 bases between them. The CDR3 is 19 amino acids. Germline CDR1 and CDR2: SGHTA and FQGNSA. The CDR3 reads CASSLLEQGAFSAGNTIYF. The DNA of the CDR3 is TGTGCCAGCAGCTTACTTGAACAGGGTGCATTTAGCGCTGGAAACACCATATATTTT.

This chain joins TRBV19 and TRBJ2-3, with D possibly being TRBD1 (5 bases). CDR1 is LNHDA and CDR2 is SQIVND in the germline V gene (reference sequence). The CDR3 is made up of 16 amino acids. Deletions cut 3 bases from V and 2 bases from J, with 15 bases between. CDR3 bases: TGTGCCAGTAGTATCATTCTAGGGGCCCACACAGATACGCAGTATTTT. The encoded protein is CASSIILGAHTDTQYF.

The chain has TRBV11-2 and TRBJ2-3, with 12 bases matching TRBD2. CDR3 length: 15 amino acids. CDR1 SGHAT and CDR2 FQNNGV come from the germline V gene. The junction had 0 bases not matched to a gene; V was cut back by 2 bases and J by 3 bases. The CDR3 loop is CASSLLAGGTDTQYF. The CDR3 bases are TGTGCCAGCAGCTTACTAGCGGGAGGGACAGATACGCAGTATTTT.

The chain carries TRBV10-3 and TRBJ1-3; TRBD1 aligns across 10 bases. The CDR3 contains 15 residues. CDR1 is ENHRY, CDR2 SYGVKD, per germline. After removal of 6 bases from V and 2 bases from J, the junction contained 4 bases not matched to a gene. CDR3 nucleotides: TGTGCCATCAGCGTCGGGACAGGGGCTGGAAACACCATATATTTT. This gives the protein CAISVGTGAGNTIYF.

The chain joins TRBV6-5 to TRBJ1-2, with D possibly matching TRBD1 (6 bases). Germline values: CDR1 MNHEY, CDR2 SVGAGI. V was pared by 4 bases and J by 5 bases, with 14 bases between. This CDR3 spans 14 amino acids. CDR3 sequence (DNA): TGTGCCAGCAGTTTTCGGACAGAGCCTTATGGCTACACCTTC. Translated, it gives CASSFRTEPYGYTF.

V is TRBV7-2 and J is TRBJ1-2, with 8 positions matching TRBD1. V lost 1 base, J lost 4 bases, and 8 bases stayed unmatched. The CDR3 is made up of 16 amino acids. The germline V gene has CDR1 SGHTA and CDR2 FQGNSA. CDR3 sequence: CASSLGGAGGLYGYTF. The DNA for the CDR3 is TGTGCCAGCAGCTTAGGTGGGGCAGGGGGCCTCTATGGCTACACCTTC.

To note about this clone: The sample has other DNA sequences that encode this CDR3 too. The chain has TRBV5-1 and TRBJ2-2; 8 nucleotides line up with TRBD2. After removal of 2 bases from V and 7 bases from J, the junction contained 16 bases not matched to a gene. This CDR3 has 18 amino acids. The germline gives CDR1 SGHRS, CDR2 YFSETQ. The CDR3 DNA sequence: TGCGCCAGCAGCTTTAGACTAGCGAAGAATATCCGCGGCGGGGAGCTGTTTTTT. Translating it yields CASSFRLAKNIRGGELFF.

The chain carries TRBV10-3 and TRBJ2-7; 13 nucleotides align to TRBD2. Looked up from germline, CDR1 is ENHRY and CDR2 is SYGVKD. V gave up 7 bases and J gave up 5 bases; unmatched junction bases: 8. The CDR3 is 15 amino acids. The CDR3 spells CAINDGLAGVNEQYF. The CDR3 DNA is TGTGCCATCAACGACGGACTAGCGGGAGTCAACGAGCAGTACTTC.

V usage is TRBV18 and J usage is TRBJ1-4, with D unclear. The CDR3 contains 16 residues. Germline V CDR1 and CDR2: KGHSH, LQKENI. V lost 2 bases and J 0 bases, leaving 10 bases between the germline ends. CDR3 in amino acids: CASSPRTSATNEKLFF. In DNA, the CDR3 is TGTGCCAGCTCACCAAGGACTTCTGCAACTAATGAAAAACTGTTTTTT.

Notes on this clone: The same CDR3 arises from other DNA sequences in this sample as well. V and J are TRBV27 and TRBJ2-3, with a weak D call TRBD2 (6 bases). The ends were cut back, 7 bases at V and 0 bases at J, with 17 bases in the middle. The CDR3 totals 16 residues. Germline CDR1 is MNHEY and CDR2 is SMNVEV (reference sequence). Here the CDR3 reads CASIDYFSGSTDTQYF. The CDR3 coding sequence is TGTGCCAGCATCGACTACTTTAGCGGTAGCACAGATACGCAGTATTTT.

This clone was seen just once. The rearrangement uses TRBV2 and TRBJ1-6, with D hard to call. V lost 3 bases, J lost 8 bases, and 17 bases lay in between. CDR1 SNHLY and CDR2 FYNNEI come from the germline V gene. There are 16 residues in the CDR3. The CDR3 DNA reads as TGTGCCAGCAGTGATTTATCGGCCGTAAGCGATTCACCCCTCCACTTT. Translating it yields CASSDLSAVSDSPLHF.

The V gene is TRBV18, the J gene TRBJ1-5; unclear D gene. This CDR3 spans 16 amino acids. Deletions cut 3 bases from V and 0 bases from J, with 12 bases between. Per the germline V gene, CDR1 is KGHSH and CDR2 is LQKENI. CDR3 loop: CASSPNGFYSNQPQHF. For the CDR3, the DNA is TGTGCCAGCTCACCGAACGGGTTTTATAGCAATCAGCCCCAGCATTTT.

This clone turned up a few times. The chain joins TRBV5-1 to TRBJ2-2, with D perhaps TRBD2 (6 bases). V lost 4 bases and J lost 5, with 18 bases in between. The CDR3 runs 16 residues. The germline V gene encodes CDR1 SGHRS and CDR2 YFSETQ. This CDR3 is CASSGGTRGGTGELFF. In DNA, the CDR3 is TGCGCCAGCAGCGGCGGGACCCGAGGTGGTACCGGGGAGCTGTTTTTT.

This rearrangement joins TRBV19 to TRBJ1-1; D might be TRBD1 (6 bases). The germline gives CDR1 LNHDA, CDR2 SQIVND (reference sequence). Trimming removed 6 bases at V and 2 bases at J, with 10 bases between. The CDR3 loop spans 13 amino acids. The CDR3 reads CASSQQGNTEAFF. In nucleotides, the CDR3 is TGTGCCAGTAGCCAACAGGGTAACACTGAAGCTTTCTTT.

The genes are TRBV25-1 and TRBJ2-1; TRBD2 agrees at 9 bases. The V and J ends lost 3 bases and 4 bases, in that order; junction bases with no gene match: 7. The CDR3 consists of 16 residues. Germline loops: CDR1 MGHDK, CDR2 SYGVNS. Here the CDR3 reads CASSEPRGGGYNEQFF. CDR3 sequence (DNA): TGTGCCAGCAGTGAGCCACGCGGGGGGGGTTACAATGAGCAGTTCTTC.

The genes are TRBV21-1 and TRBJ2-1; TRBD2, as called in the table, went unchecked against the DNA. TRBV21-1 is given as a pseudogene. The CDR3 is made up of 19 amino acids. CDR3 in amino acids: CASNPRSGGAVSSYNEQFF. In DNA, the CDR3 is TGTGCCAGCAACCCCCGCTCTGGCGGGGCAGTGAGCTCCTACAATGAGCAGTTCTTC.